This T cell receptor (beta chain) was observed in a study of CD4+ T cells in melanoma. Findings and caveats of the study: In melanoma, neoantigen-specific CD4+ T cells reportedly differed in differentiation state.

Assay used: immunoSEQ multiplex PCR; TCRdb lists only in-frame clones, some missing. The table records about 10,000 clones, approximately 67% of them present only once. This clone was recorded only once. Its target is not known. Trimming cost V 5 bases and J 5 bases; bases outside gene matches: 8. The CDR3 consists of 15 residues. Germline V gene lookup returns CDR1 MNHEY and CDR2 SVGAGI. Sequenced input: cells from a culture (not recorded whether cultured in vitro). The origin of this receptor is a human donor with melanoma. V usage is TRBV6-5 and J usage is TRBJ2-3, with 9 bases aligning to TRBD1. CDR3 in DNA: TGTGCCAGCAGTCAAATGACAGGGGGGTTAGATACGCAGTATTTT. This gives the protein CASSQMTGGLDTQYF.